This TCR beta chain appears in the sequencing data of a study of regulatory T cells in long-lasting Graves disease. Overall study: Disease was considered persistent Graves' disease after over 5 years of antithyroid drugs (with positive TSH receptor antibodies).

Time point meaning: persistent/refractory GD, antithyroid drugs over 5 years with positive TRAb. PBMC RNA served as the TCR library source. It was an endocrinology department in Xi'an, China, that provided the patients. Study observations and caveats: Accuracy was perhaps lowered by the small sample size. Relative to new patients (approximately 1,000), persistent patients exhibited greater sharing of public clonotypes (around 2,500).

The germline CDR1 and CDR2 sequences are SGDLS and YYNGEE. V dropped 1 base and J dropped 0 bases, with 7 bases sitting between them. This CDR3 comprises 15 residues. CDR3-region Arm-PCR and iRepertoire HTBI primers produced the TCR beta libraries. Via MiXCR, TCRdb re-called the multiplex PCR reads, giving one row per CDR3 protein. The sample yields 500,000 to 800,000 distinct CDR3 sequences, around 30% seen once. With respect to this clonotype: Its antigen is not identified.

This specimen consisted of peripheral blood mononuclear cells (PBMCs), obtained when the disease was refractory, from a patient treated with antithyroid drugs. The clonotype originates from a female donor with Graves disease. The chain employs TRBV9 and TRBJ2-2; D not resolved. CDR3 region: CASSVSRPNTGELFF. In nucleotides, the CDR3 is TGTGCCAGCAGCGTAAGCCGGCCGAACACCGGGGAGCTGTTTTTT.